What follows are 13 T cell receptor beta chains derived from one specimen sequenced in a study of long-term antiretroviral therapy in people with HIV. A v3.0 immunoSEQ assay was performed at survey level. Clones were read by immunoSEQ multiplex PCR, and TCRdb kept only the in-frame ones, dropping some. Among fewer than 35,000 clones listed, 95% to 98% were seen once. This sample comprised unsorted PBMCs, obtained 6.9 years after starting antiretroviral therapy. The receptors here all came from a man aged 25-45 years with HIV.

The V call is TRBV4-1, the J call TRBJ2-7; maybe TRBD1 (6 bases). Trimming stripped 0 bases from V and 3 bases from J, with 12 bases between. Per the germline V gene, CDR1 is MGHRA and CDR2 is YSYEKL. The CDR3 loop spans 15 amino acids. The CDR3 here is CASSQEALGGYEQYF. CDR3 bases: TGCGCCAGCAGCCAAGAAGCTCTAGGGGGCTACGAGCAGTACTTC.

The chain has TRBV7-9 and TRBJ2-7; 9 bases fit TRBD1. The germline V gene encodes CDR1 SEHNR and CDR2 FQNEAQ (reference sequence). The CDR3 is 15 residues long. The V segment lost 4 bases and the J segment 5 bases; nucleotides outside the gene matches: 9. The CDR3 is CASSSPGQGTHEQYF. The CDR3 nucleotides are TGTGCCAGCAGCTCTCCGGGACAGGGTACCCACGAGCAGTACTTC.

This clone has a single count. This sequence joins TRBV7-9 and TRBJ2-1; D is unclear. From germline, CDR1 is SEHNR and CDR2 FQNEAQ (reference sequence). V gave up 0 bases and J gave up 6 bases, with 6 bases separating them. The CDR3 is made up of 13 amino acids. CDR3 sequence (DNA): TGTGCCAGCAGCTTAGCCGGTGTCAATGAGCAGTTCTTC. It specifies CASSLAGVNEQFF.

This chain links TRBV2 with TRBJ2-7; D unclear. From germline, CDR1 is SNHLY and CDR2 FYNNEI. The V and J ends lost 7 bases and 5 bases respectively, with 18 bases between them. The CDR3 loop spans 14 amino acids. The CDR3 DNA reads as TGTGCCAGCATCGGAATGCCCTTTCCTCACGAGCAGTACTTC. Translated: CASIGMPFPHEQYF.

This chain links TRBV5-4 with TRBJ1-2, with D tentatively TRBD1 (6 bases). Germline V gives CDR1 SGHNT, CDR2 YYREEE (reference sequence). V gave up 0 bases and J gave up 6 bases, with 21 bases separating them. The CDR3 runs to 17 residues. In nucleotides, the CDR3 is TGTGCCAGCAGCTTGGTAGGCAGGGGAGGCCCAGTCCATGGCTACACCTTC. Translating it yields CASSLVGRGGPVHGYTF.

This chain connects TRBV9 to TRBJ1-2, with D possibly TRBD1 on 5 matching bases. CDR1 and CDR2 (germline): SGDLS, YYNGEE. The CDR3 runs 13 residues. V lost 1 base and J lost 4, with 8 bases in between. CDR3 sequence reads: CASSVRDGYGYTF. DNA of the CDR3: TGTGCCAGCAGCGTAAGGGACGGCTATGGCTACACCTTC.

Only one count was recorded for this clone. The chain joins TRBV29-1 to TRBJ2-1; D gene ambiguous. The germline CDR1 and CDR2 sequences are SQVTM and ANQGSEA. The CDR3 runs to 13 residues. The V end lost 7 bases, the J end lost 4 bases, and 14 bases lay between the germline ends. Here the CDR3 reads CSDDHKEYNEQFF. Written as DNA, the CDR3 is TGCAGCGATGACCACAAAGAATACAATGAGCAGTTCTTC.

The chain couples TRBV9 to TRBJ2-5, with D perhaps TRBD2 (6 bases). This CDR3 region has 12 residues. Trimming left V 6 bases short and J 1 base short, with 7 bases between. CDR1 SGDLS and CDR2 YYNGEE come from the germline V gene. The CDR3 nucleotides read TGTGCCAGCAATAGCGGCCAAGAGACCCAGTACTTC. Protein: CASNSGQETQYF.

This clone came up once. This sequence joins TRBV19 and TRBJ2-3; D remains unclear. This CDR3 region has 13 residues. Deletions cut 4 bases from V and 10 bases from J, with 15 bases between. Germline CDR1 and CDR2: LNHDA and SQIVND (reference sequence). The CDR3 is CASSSTSRRAQYF. CDR3 coding DNA: TGTGCCAGTAGTAGCACGTCGCGCCGGGCGCAGTATTTT.

The CDR3 DNA follows: TGTGCCAGCAGCGTAGACGCGGACAATGAGCAGTTCTTC. Amino acid sequence: CASSVDADNEQFF. V and J are TRBV9 and TRBJ2-1; D is unclear. The V gene's germline CDR1 is SGDLS and CDR2 YYNGEE. The CDR3 runs 13 residues. V was clipped by 0 bases and J by 5 bases, with 6 bases between them.

The V gene is TRBV18, the J gene TRBJ2-7, with D possibly being TRBD1 or TRBD2 (6 bases each). The V gene lost 0 bases and the J gene lost 0 bases, with 12 bases spanning the gap. Germline CDR1 and CDR2: KGHSH and LQKENI. The CDR3 has 16 residues. The CDR3 DNA is TGTGCCAGCTCACCACCGGGGGGCCCCAGCTCCTACGAGCAGTACTTC. This encodes CASSPPGGPSSYEQYF. The entire variable domain, with the rest obtained from reference TRBV18 and TRBJ2-7, is as follows: NAGVMQNPRHLVRRRGQEARLRCSPMKGHSHVYWYRQLPEEGLKFMVYLQKENIIDESGMPKERFSAEFPKEGPSILRIQQVVRGDSAAYFCASSPPGGPSSYEQYFGPGTRLTVT.

The rearrangement joins TRBV6-5 to TRBJ1-1, with a possible D match to TRBD1 (5 bases). Per germline, CDR1 MNHEY and CDR2 SVGAGI. The CDR3 loop spans 14 amino acids. V was trimmed by 3 bases and J by 4 bases, leaving 12 bases between them. This CDR3 is CASSYGASGTEAFF. The CDR3 DNA follows: TGTGCCAGCAGTTATGGGGCGTCTGGCACTGAAGCTTTCTTT.

This rearrangement joins TRBV9 to TRBJ1-1, with 8 nucleotides matching TRBD1. Losses at the gene ends were 3 bases for V and 11 bases for J; bases not matched to a gene: 6. Looked up from germline, CDR1 is SGDLS and CDR2 is YYNGEE. The CDR3 length is 12 residues. In DNA, the CDR3 is TGTGCCAGCAGCGCGGCTCAGGGGGCGGCTTTCTTT. It codes for CASSAAQGAAFF.